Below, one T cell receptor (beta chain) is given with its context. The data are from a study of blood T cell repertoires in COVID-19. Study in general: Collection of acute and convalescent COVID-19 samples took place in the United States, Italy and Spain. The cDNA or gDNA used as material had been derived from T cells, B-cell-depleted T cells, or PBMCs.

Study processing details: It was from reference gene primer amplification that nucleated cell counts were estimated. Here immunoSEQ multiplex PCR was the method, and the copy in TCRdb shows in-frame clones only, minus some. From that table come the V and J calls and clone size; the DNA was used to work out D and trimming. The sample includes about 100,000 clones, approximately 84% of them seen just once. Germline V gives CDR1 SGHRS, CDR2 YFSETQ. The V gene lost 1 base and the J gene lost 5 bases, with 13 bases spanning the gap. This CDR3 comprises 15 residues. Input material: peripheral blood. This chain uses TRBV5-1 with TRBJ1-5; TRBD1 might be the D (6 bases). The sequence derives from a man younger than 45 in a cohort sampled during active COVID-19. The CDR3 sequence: CASSLITGSYQPQHF. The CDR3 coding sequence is TGCGCCAGCAGCTTGATTACAGGGAGTTATCAGCCCCAGCATTTT.